This T cell receptor beta chain was observed in a study of T cell responses to AZD1222 COVID-19 vaccine. Sequencing was performed with immunoSEQ multiplex PCR; in TCRdb, only in-frame clones are kept and a portion is missing. The profile shows 120,000 or so clones, more than 70% of them singletons. Specimen: peripheral blood, collected on day 0 of AZD1222 vaccination. The TCR comes from an adult in good health.

CDR3 sequence: CASKLSGNYGYTF. The CDR3 coding sequence is TGTGCCAGTAAACTTTCAGGGAACTATGGCTACACCTTC. The chain has TRBV6-5 and TRBJ1-2; D may be TRBD1 (5 bases). The CDR3 extends over 13 amino acids. Germline CDR1 MNHEY, CDR2 SVGAGI. The V end lost 9 bases, the J end lost 2 bases, and 13 bases lay between the germline ends.